Below, one T cell receptor (beta chain) is given with its context. Its antigen is as yet unknown. This sample was taken from a study of T cell repertoires in cytomegalovirus infection. At the level of the study: A matching HLA type, together with CMV infection, was signaled by public TCR beta signatures.

J was trimmed by 7 bases and V by 0 bases; bases with no gene match: 6. Germline V gene data show CDR1 as SGDLS and CDR2 as YYNGEE. The CDR3 spans 15 residues. TCRdb used MiXCR to reprocess the reads, holding one entry per CDR3 protein. The sample has about 830,000 distinct CDR3 sequences, 30% to 35% seen once. The starting material was cultured CD8+ T cells from PBMCs, obtained from culture after CMV antigen stimulation. The chain couples TRBV9 to TRBJ2-5; 10 nucleotides match TRBD2. The TCR originated in a human donor in good health (CMV status not recorded). Some clones in this sample may be carry-over from other donors' samples. In nucleotides, the CDR3 is TGTGCCAGCAGCGTAGACCTAGCGGGGGAAGGGACCCAGTACTTC. This encodes CASSVDLAGEGTQYF.